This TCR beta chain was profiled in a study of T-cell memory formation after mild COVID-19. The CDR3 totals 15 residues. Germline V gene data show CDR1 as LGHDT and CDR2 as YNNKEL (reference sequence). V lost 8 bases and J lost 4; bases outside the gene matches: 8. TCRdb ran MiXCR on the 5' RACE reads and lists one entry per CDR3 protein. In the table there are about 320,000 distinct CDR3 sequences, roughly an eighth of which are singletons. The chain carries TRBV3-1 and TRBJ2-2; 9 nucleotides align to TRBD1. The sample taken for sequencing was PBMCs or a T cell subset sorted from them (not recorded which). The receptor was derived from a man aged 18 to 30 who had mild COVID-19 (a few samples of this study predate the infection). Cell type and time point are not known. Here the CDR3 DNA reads TGTGCCAGCGGGAAAACAGGGGGCTTCACCGGGGAGCTGTTTTTT. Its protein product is CASGKTGGFTGELFF. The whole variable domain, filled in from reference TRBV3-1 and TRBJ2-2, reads DTAVSQTPKYLVTQMGNDKSIKCEQNLGHDTMYWYKQDSKKFLKIMFSYNNKELIINETVPNRFSPKSPDKAHLNLHINSLELGDSAVYFCASGKTGGFTGELFFGEGSRLTVL.